This T cell receptor (beta chain) was documented in a study of blood T cell repertoires in COVID-19 (TCRdb year 2020). With respect to the entire study: Samples covering the acute and convalescent phases of COVID-19 were provided by collaborators in the United States, Italy and Spain. Deeply sampled blood TCRbeta repertoires from subjects exposed to, actively infected with, or recovered from COVID-19 were included in the dataset. Samples were obtained from the ongoing ImmuneRACE study (first 160 participants) and from approximately 1,200 subjects provided by 6 global collaborators. The repertoires were released in a freely available public database meant as a resource for research on the immune response to SARS-CoV-2. The material from the prospective study consisted of cDNA or gDNA derived from T cells, B-cell-depleted T cells, or PBMCs. The sample metadata nearly always contained a de-identified subject ID, COVID-19 status, age in years and sex. Where HLA class I and class II types were available, the types were taken from metadata supplied by the sample provider, not from assay-based typing. Study-level results and caveats: The quantity of clinical and demographic metadata differed by source and by participant and was supplied without curation.

TCRbeta CDR3 regions were amplified from genomic DNA by means of the immunoSEQ Assay, a bias-controlled multiplex PCR. As for the original processing: Within the assay, amplification of reference gene primers was used to estimate how many nucleated cells each sample contained. To quantify the absolute abundance of each unique TCRbeta CDR3 rearrangement, sequence reads were collapsed and filtered. Productive Simpson clonality was computed per sample as the square root of Simpson's diversity index over productive rearrangements. TCRdb holds this immuneACCESS table with in-frame rearrangements only. Some clones are missing; in checked studies, unresolved V genes explain under half, and the rest has no known cause. The D gene and trimming were derived from the DNA, and the V and J assignments and clone size from that table. Here the sample has about 110,000 clones; about two thirds occur a single time. More than 1.5% of the sample belongs to the ten largest clones.

From its cysteine to its phenylalanine, the CDR3 spans 15 amino acids. Only the CDR3 region is kept as DNA, spanning 45 bases read in frame from base 1. CDR1 ENHRY and CDR2 SYGVKD were looked up in the germline V gene. Trimming removed 2 bases from V and 0 bases from J, leaving 10 bases between the germline ends. The collaborating institutions used their own protocols to collect whole blood in K2EDTA tubes. For TCRbeta analysis, collaborators shipped samples in one of three forms: frozen whole blood, isolated PBMCs, or DNA extracted from either of those sample types. About this clone: Its antigen is currently not known. No clone much larger than this one lies a single base away; base qualities are absent.

This sequence was found in a woman in her thirties or forties with acute or convalescent COVID-19. The specimen sequenced was peripheral blood. The sequence joins TRBV10-3 to TRBJ1-1, with no D gene named confidently. Here the CDR3 is given as CAISETELVNTEAFF. The bases are TGTGCCATCAGTGAGACGGAGTTGGTGAACACTGAAGCTTTCTTT.